The 24 T cell receptor beta chains given below trace back to one sample, sequenced in a study of CD8 T cells in ankylosing spondylitis. TCRdb itself ran the 5' RACE reads through MiXCR, one entry per CDR3 protein. The repertoire has about 250,000 distinct CDR3 sequences, around 32% of them found once; the top ten carry approximately 4.4%. The sample comprised blood, either unsorted or a sorted T cell fraction (not recorded which). The receptors were gathered from a male donor with ankylosing spondylitis or in good health (not recorded which).

This clonotype has just one count. The chain couples TRBV12-3 or TRBV12-4 to TRBJ2-7; no clear D gene. With 5 bases removed from V and 6 bases from J, the gap between germline ends came to 17 bases. The CDR3 totals 14 residues. The CDR3 DNA follows: TGTGCCAGCAGTGAAAGGAGTAGTGAGGTCGAGCAGTACTTC. Its translation: CASSERSSEVEQYF.

This chain links TRBV5-1 with TRBJ2-3; the match to TRBD2 covers 12 bases. Germline V gene sequence: CDR1 SGHRS, CDR2 YFSETQ. The V gene end was trimmed by 4 bases and the J gene end by 5 bases; junction bases not matched to a gene: 8. This CDR3 comprises 16 residues. CDR3: CASSTPSGGAEDTQYF. The CDR3 bases are TGCGCCAGCAGCACACCTAGCGGGGGGGCGGAAGATACGCAGTATTTT.

This clonotype was picked up a small number of times. J is TRBJ2-2 and V is TRBV27; D may match TRBD1 or TRBD2 (5 bases each). Germline CDR1 and CDR2: MNHEY and SMNVEV (reference sequence). This CDR3 region has 15 residues. The germline V and J ends were trimmed by 1 base and 6 bases, with 12 bases remaining between them. The CDR3 coding sequence is TGTGCCAGCAGTTTATGGGGGTTAAACTCCGGGGAGCTGTTTTTT. Translated: CASSLWGLNSGELFF.

This clonotype was found a few times. The chain is built from TRBV6-4 and TRBJ1-3, with D perhaps matching TRBD1 (6 bases). V dropped 0 bases and J dropped 4 bases, with 19 bases sitting between them. The germline gives CDR1 MRHNA, CDR2 SNTAGT. The CDR3 is 18 amino acids. The CDR3: CASSDSGGPYPYGNTIYF. The DNA for the CDR3 is TGTGCCAGCAGTGACTCTGGGGGGCCCTACCCCTACGGAAACACCATATATTTT.

CDR3 amino acids: CASSYAGGGLETQYF. Written as DNA, the CDR3 is TGTGCCAGCAGTTACGCGGGCGGGGGCCTTGAGACCCAGTACTTC. This sequence joins TRBV6-5 and TRBJ2-5; the D gene is possibly TRBD2 (7 bases). The V end was cut by 2 bases, the J end by 5 bases, with 15 bases between. Germline loops: CDR1 MNHEY, CDR2 SVGAGI. The CDR3 has 15 amino acids.

The chain recombines TRBV12-3 or TRBV12-4 with TRBJ2-7; a possible D gene is TRBD2 (6 bases). With 8 bases removed from V and 7 bases from J, the gap between germline ends came to 12 bases. The CDR3 extends over 11 amino acids. CDR3 sequence reads: CASGGGFEQYF. DNA of the CDR3: TGTGCCAGCGGAGGAGGGTTTGAGCAGTACTTC.

The CDR3 region is CASSRGQIGNTIYF. In DNA form, the CDR3 reads TGTGCCAGCAGCCGAGGACAGATCGGAAACACCATATATTTT. The chain joins TRBV6-1 to TRBJ1-3; D possibly corresponds to TRBD1 (6 bases). Germline-derived CDR1 and CDR2 are MNHNS and SASEGT. The germline V and J ends were trimmed by 6 bases and 4 bases, with 13 bases remaining between them. The length of the CDR3 is 14 residues.

This clonotype has a handful of counts. The chain combines TRBV6-5 with TRBJ2-7, with D possibly TRBD2 on 6 matching bases. The germline V and J ends were trimmed by 4 bases and 6 bases, with 22 bases remaining between them. The CDR3 consists of 16 residues. Germline values: CDR1 MNHEY, CDR2 SVGAGI. The CDR3 region has the DNA TGTGCCAGCAGTTTGGGGGGACTTCCCATTCAAGGCGAGCAGTACTTC. It is translated as CASSLGGLPIQGEQYF.

The gene calls are TRBV10-3 and TRBJ2-5; 8 bases align to TRBD2. This CDR3 is built from 13 residues. The J segment lost 1 base and the V segment lost 8 bases, leaving 3 bases of the junction unmatched. Germline CDR1 is ENHRY and CDR2 is SYGVKD. The CDR3 is CAIGSGGQETQYF. As DNA, the CDR3 is TGTGCCATCGGGAGCGGGGGCCAAGAGACCCAGTACTTC.

This clonotype occurred a few times. The V gene is TRBV29-1, the J gene TRBJ2-3; 8 nucleotides line up with TRBD1. Germline V gene data show CDR1 as SQVTM and CDR2 as ANQGSEA. The CDR3 is 15 residues long. V was clipped by 3 bases and J by 2 bases; unmatched bases: 7. This CDR3 is CSVDSGTGLTDTQYF. CDR3 coding DNA: TGCAGCGTTGATTCCGGGACAGGCCTCACAGATACGCAGTATTTT.

This chain uses TRBV29-1 with TRBJ1-2; D possibly corresponds to TRBD1 (5 bases). Germline values: CDR1 SQVTM, CDR2 ANQGSEA. The CDR3 totals 14 residues. The V and J ends lost 1 base and 2 bases respectively, with 11 bases between them. The CDR3 DNA sequence: TGCAGCGTTGAAGCCCGGGACTACAACTATGGCTACACCTTC. This encodes CSVEARDYNYGYTF. Complete variable domain (other parts from reference TRBV29-1 and TRBJ1-2): SAVISQKPSRDICQRGTSLTIQCQVDSQVTMMFWYRQQPGQSLTLIATANQGSEATYESGFVIDKFPISRPNLTFSTLTVSNMSPEDSSIYLCSVEARDYNYGYTFGSGTRLTVV.

This sequence joins TRBV12-3 or TRBV12-4 and TRBJ2-5, with unresolved D. CDR3 length: 13 residues. V was pared by 6 bases and J by 4 bases, with 12 bases between. CDR3 residues: CASSRTRGETQYF. Written as DNA, the CDR3 is TGTGCCAGCAGCCGGACGCGTGGAGAGACCCAGTACTTC.

Only a few counts were recorded for this clonotype. The V call is TRBV12-3 or TRBV12-4, the J call TRBJ2-1; 9 nucleotides agree with TRBD1. Trimming cost V 5 bases and J 8 bases; bases outside gene matches: 7. The CDR3 is made up of 14 amino acids. CDR3 nucleotide sequence: TGTGCCAGCAGTGGGGGGGACAGGGAGGATGAGCAGTTCTTC. Translated: CASSGGDREDEQFF.

This clonotype has ten or more counts. The chain joins TRBV6-5 to TRBJ2-3; 8 bases are shared with TRBD1. Germline V CDR1 and CDR2: MNHEY, SVGAGI. The CDR3 spans 13 residues. The V segment lost 4 bases and the J segment 5 bases; nucleotides outside the gene matches: 2. The CDR3 here is CASSLDRGDTQYF. CDR3 sequence (DNA): TGTGCCAGCAGTTTAGACAGGGGAGATACGCAGTATTTT.

The rearrangement joins TRBV3-1 to TRBJ2-1, with 13 bases aligning to TRBD2. Germline trimming cut 4 bases from V and 7 bases from J; bases unmatched to any gene: 7. Per the germline V gene, CDR1 is LGHDT and CDR2 is YNNKEL (reference sequence). CDR3 length: 16 residues. CDR3 amino acids: CASSLTSGGARNEQFF. CDR3 coding DNA: TGTGCCAGCAGCCTAACTAGCGGGGGGGCTAGGAATGAGCAGTTCTTC.

This clonotype was seen a few times. V usage is TRBV5-1 and J usage is TRBJ2-3; possibly TRBD1 or TRBD2 for D (5 bases each). This CDR3 is 15 amino acids long. The V gene lost 0 bases and the J gene lost 5 bases, with 13 bases spanning the gap. Germline assignment: CDR1 SGHRS and CDR2 YFSETQ. The CDR3 loop reads CASSLVGTALDTQYF. CDR3 sequence (DNA): TGCGCCAGCAGCTTGGTTGGGACGGCGTTAGATACGCAGTATTTT. Filled out from reference TRBV5-1 and TRBJ2-3, the complete variable domain reads KAGVTQTPRYLIKTRGQQVTLSCSPISGHRSVSWYQQTPGQGLQFLFEYFSETQRNKGNFPGRFSGRQFSNSRSEMNVSTLELGDSALYLCASSLVGTALDTQYFGPGTRLTVL.

The J gene is TRBJ2-4, the V gene TRBV11-2, with D maybe TRBD1 (7 bases). The length of the CDR3 is 17 residues. V gave up 5 bases and J gave up 2 bases, with 19 bases separating them. Germline loops: CDR1 SGHAT, CDR2 FQNNGV. CDR3: CASSRFSGGRSKNIQYF. In DNA, the CDR3 is TGTGCCAGCAGCCGCTTTTCAGGGGGGCGGTCCAAAAACATTCAGTACTTC.

In DNA, the CDR3 is TGTGCCAGCAGCCAAGGGGCAGAATACAATGAGCAGTTCTTC. As protein: CASSQGAEYNEQFF. The chain recombines TRBV3-1 with TRBJ2-1, with D unresolved. The CDR3 runs to 14 residues. In germline, CDR1 is LGHDT, CDR2 YNNKEL (reference sequence). Deletions cut 1 base from V and 4 bases from J, with 8 bases between.

This chain uses TRBV15 with TRBJ2-3; 7 bases agree with TRBD2. CDR3 size: 15 residues. In germline, CDR1 is LNHNV, CDR2 YYDKDF (reference sequence). Germline trimming cut 1 base from V and 10 bases from J; bases unmatched to any gene: 11. CDR3 nucleotide sequence: TGTGCCACCAGCAGAGCCACTAGCGAGGGCGTTTCGCAGTATTTT. As protein: CATSRATSEGVSQYF.

This rearrangement joins TRBV5-8 to TRBJ2-3; D unclear. V lost 0 bases and J lost 3, with 8 bases in between. Germline loops: CDR1 SGHTS, CDR2 YDEGEE. The CDR3 sequence is 14 residues long. In nucleotides, the CDR3 is TGTGCCAGCAGCTTGGGGATGAGGACAGATACGCAGTATTTT. Translated, it gives CASSLGMRTDTQYF.

In this sample, this clonotype turned up a few times. The chain carries TRBV12-3 or TRBV12-4 and TRBJ1-1; unclear D gene. This CDR3 is built from 11 residues. The ends were cut back, 6 bases at V and 4 bases at J, with 6 bases in the middle. CDR3 residues: CASRLATEAFF. DNA of the CDR3: TGTGCCAGCAGGTTGGCCACTGAAGCTTTCTTT.

This sequence joins TRBV7-6 and TRBJ2-7; either TRBD1 or TRBD2 may fit D (5 bases each). This CDR3 is 14 amino acids long. The germline CDR1 and CDR2 sequences are SGHVS and FNYEAQ. V was clipped by 5 bases and J by 7 bases, with 18 bases between them. CDR3 in DNA: TGTGCCAGCAGCCCCAGGGCCCGGTCGGGGGAGCAGTACTTC. Its protein product is CASSPRARSGEQYF.

This sequence joins TRBV7-2 and TRBJ2-3; a weak D match, TRBD2 (5 bases). This CDR3 region has 15 residues. V was shortened by 5 bases and J by 3 bases, with 15 bases between the two germline ends. Germline CDR1 and CDR2: SGHTA and FQGNSA. The CDR3 DNA follows: TGTGCCAGCAGCACCGGACCGGGGAGAACAGATACGCAGTATTTT. This sequence encodes CASSTGPGRTDTQYF.

The chain employs TRBV18 and TRBJ1-1; D remains ambiguous. Germline V gene lookup returns CDR1 KGHSH and CDR2 LQKENI. The CDR3 consists of 15 residues. V lost 2 bases, J lost 3 bases, and 13 bases lay in between. CDR3 amino acids: CASSPGIPGDTEAFF. Written as DNA, the CDR3 is TGTGCCAGCTCACCAGGCATTCCCGGGGACACTGAAGCTTTCTTT.